One sample yielded the 30 T cell receptor beta chains listed below, sequenced in a study of T cells after yellow fever vaccination (dated by TCRdb to 2018 to 2020). This sample's treatment or condition label indicates: live attenuated yellow fever vaccine strain. The library was generated by 5' RACE. This sample was sequenced with an Illumina HiSeq 2500. TCRdb reprocessing: public reads trimmed at Q25 with fastp, clones called with MiXCR, in-frame beta chains kept. Duplicate CDR3 protein sequences are folded into a single record with the most common DNA and genes. For this sample there are around 590,000 distinct CDR3 sequences; roughly an eighth appear just once. 15% of the sample goes to the ten largest clones. Sequencing used PBMCs, obtained on the day of the yellow fever booster vaccination. Receptors originate from a man aged 25 to 40 who received the YFV17D yellow fever vaccine.

This clonotype was detected many times. The gene calls are TRBV18 and TRBJ2-7, with a weak D call TRBD1 (6 bases). V lost 5 bases, J lost 0 bases, and 11 bases lay in between. The germline CDR1 and CDR2 sequences are KGHSH and LQKENI. This CDR3 is 14 amino acids long. CDR3 nucleotides: TGTGCCAGCTCATCCGGACAGAGCTCCTACGAGCAGTACTTC. The encoded protein is CASSSGQSSYEQYF.

This clonotype was detected a few times. The rearrangement links TRBV25-1 to TRBJ2-1, with 8 bases identical to TRBD2. The trim removed 3 bases at V and 8 bases at J, leaving 3 bases unmatched. Per the germline V gene, CDR1 is MGHDK and CDR2 is SYGVNS. CDR3 length: 13 amino acids. The CDR3 loop is CASSEEREHEQFF. CDR3 nucleotide sequence: TGTGCCAGCAGTGAGGAGCGGGAGCATGAGCAGTTCTTC.

This clonotype appeared a few times. The chain couples TRBV28 to TRBJ2-1; 8 bases line up with TRBD1. Trimming took 4 bases from V and 2 from J; bases not matched to a gene: 4. CDR1 and CDR2 from the germline V gene are MDHEN and SYDVKM. The CDR3 sequence is 15 residues long. Here the CDR3 reads CASSSTGVAYNEQFF. In DNA form, the CDR3 reads TGTGCCAGCAGTTCGACAGGGGTGGCCTACAATGAGCAGTTCTTC.

This clonotype has just a few counts. The chain uses TRBV5-4 and TRBJ2-2, with D possibly matching TRBD2 (6 bases). The length of the CDR3 is 15 residues. V was pared by 4 bases and J by 6 bases, with 16 bases between. The germline V gene has CDR1 SGHNT and CDR2 YYREEE (reference sequence). CDR3: CASSPRGTPPGELFF. The CDR3 nucleotides read TGTGCCAGCAGCCCTCGGGGGACTCCACCCGGGGAGCTGTTTTTT.

This clonotype was seen a handful of times. The gene calls are TRBV20-1 and TRBJ2-5, with 9 bases matching TRBD2. The CDR3 is 17 amino acids. J gave up 3 bases and V 6 bases, and 17 bases lay outside the gene matches. Germline-derived CDR1 and CDR2 are DFQATT and SNEGSKA (reference sequence). The CDR3 is CSAIRGSPRLAEETQYF. The CDR3 nucleotides read TGCAGTGCAATCAGAGGGTCTCCTCGACTAGCGGAAGAGACCCAGTACTTC.

The rearrangement joins TRBV9 to TRBJ2-7, with D perhaps matching TRBD1 (5 bases). Trimming took off 0 bases at V and 5 bases at J, with 18 bases between the two ends. The CDR3 consists of 16 residues. From germline, CDR1 is SGDLS and CDR2 YYNGEE. The CDR3 protein is CASSVASRTHTDEQYF. The CDR3 nucleotides read TGTGCCAGCAGCGTAGCGAGTCGGACACACACGGACGAGCAGTACTTC.

This clonotype was seen a few times. The chain links TRBV5-1 to TRBJ2-1, with D perhaps TRBD2 (6 bases). Germline V gives CDR1 SGHRS, CDR2 YFSETQ. The V gene lost 0 bases and the J gene lost 3 bases, with 10 bases spanning the gap. The CDR3 sequence is 15 residues long. The CDR3 reads CASSLAGEVYNEQFF. The CDR3 DNA reads TGCGCCAGCAGCTTGGCGGGAGAGGTCTACAATGAGCAGTTCTTC.

The chain employs TRBV2 and TRBJ2-7; D is uncertain. Germline V gene data show CDR1 as SNHLY and CDR2 as FYNNEI. The CDR3 length is 12 residues. The V end was cut by 5 bases, the J end by 3 bases, with 8 bases between. CDR3 sequence reads: CASSQHDYEQYF. In DNA form, the CDR3 reads TGTGCCAGCAGTCAACACGACTACGAGCAGTACTTC.

V usage is TRBV4-2 and J usage is TRBJ2-7; a possible D gene is TRBD2 (5 bases). With 0 bases removed from V and 3 bases from J, the gap between germline ends came to 9 bases. The CDR3 runs to 14 residues. From germline, CDR1 is LGHNA and CDR2 YNFKEQ. The CDR3 DNA follows: TGTGCCAGCAGCCAAGATCGGACTGACTACGAGCAGTACTTC. Translating gives CASSQDRTDYEQYF.

Only a few counts were recorded for this clonotype. The chain links TRBV20-1 to TRBJ2-1; 9 positions match TRBD2. The V and J ends lost 3 bases and 4 bases, in that order; junction bases with no gene match: 7. The CDR3 length is 15 residues. CDR1 is DFQATT, CDR2 SNEGSKA, per germline (reference sequence). The chain's CDR3 is CSASPGTSPYNEQFF. The CDR3 nucleotides read TGCAGTGCTAGTCCCGGGACTAGCCCTTACAATGAGCAGTTCTTC.

The J gene is TRBJ1-3, the V gene TRBV6-5; D is unclear. The CDR3 covers 11 residues. The ends were cut back, 10 bases at V and 4 bases at J, with 8 bases in the middle. From germline, CDR1 is MNHEY and CDR2 SVGAGI. The CDR3 here is CATGGGNTIYF. The CDR3 DNA is TGTGCCACGGGAGGGGGAAACACCATATATTTT.

The chain combines TRBV3-1 with TRBJ2-2; the D gene is possibly TRBD2 (5 bases). Deletions cut 1 base from V and 7 bases from J, with 22 bases between. Germline CDR1 reads LGHDT; CDR2 reads YNNKEL (reference sequence). The CDR3 extends over 18 amino acids. In DNA, the CDR3 is TGTGCCAGCAGCCAAGGGGAGACCCGCCGATGGTTGGGCGGGGAGCTGTTTTTT. Amino acids: CASSQGETRRWLGGELFF.

About this clonotype: Sequence at one end of the junction differs from germline and may be a read error. The chain is built from TRBV20-1 and TRBJ2-3; 10 nucleotides line up with TRBD2. Germline V lookup: CDR1 DFQATT, CDR2 SNEGSKA (reference sequence). The CDR3 is 15 residues long. DNA of the CDR3: TGCAGTGCTACACCAGAGCGGGAGGGCTGGGATACGCCGTATTTT. Amino acid sequence: CSATPEREGWDTPYF.

This clonotype was counted a few times. This chain uses TRBV30 with TRBJ1-2; no firm D call. Trimming took 0 bases from V and 7 from J, leaving 18 bases between them. The CDR3 length is 15 residues. Germline CDR1 and CDR2: GTSNPN and SVGIG (reference sequence). The CDR3 region is CAWSVMGGSPPGYTF. The CDR3 region has the DNA TGTGCCTGGAGTGTAATGGGCGGCTCCCCTCCTGGCTACACCTTC.

This clonotype was detected a few times. The CDR3: CASSLAPGQKGNEQFF. In DNA, the CDR3 is TGTGCCAGCAGCTTAGCTCCGGGACAGAAGGGAAATGAGCAGTTCTTC. The chain recombines TRBV7-8 with TRBJ2-1; 7 nucleotides match TRBD1. The germline V gene encodes CDR1 SGHVS and CDR2 FQNEAQ. V lost 0 bases and J lost 7; bases outside the gene matches: 9. The CDR3 has 16 amino acids.

The table lists this clonotype with a few counts. CDR3 sequence reads: CASSPTWTVNYGYTF. The DNA for the CDR3 is TGTGCCAGCTCACCAACATGGACAGTCAACTATGGCTACACCTTC. The chain couples TRBV18 to TRBJ1-2, with D tentatively TRBD1 (6 bases). Germline loops: CDR1 KGHSH, CDR2 LQKENI. V lost 2 bases and J lost 2, with 12 bases in between. The CDR3 length is 15 residues. The full variable domain, completed using reference TRBV18 and TRBJ1-2, is NAGVMQNPRHLVRRRGQEARLRCSPMKGHSHVYWYRQLPEEGLKFMVYLQKENIIDESGMPKERFSAEFPKEGPSILRIQQVVRGDSAAYFCASSPTWTVNYGYTFGSGTRLTVV.

The chain uses TRBV18 and TRBJ2-1, with 9 positions matching TRBD2. Trimming removed 0 bases from V and 7 bases from J; junction bases left unmatched: 4. This CDR3 comprises 15 residues. Germline values: CDR1 KGHSH, CDR2 LQKENI. CDR3 protein: CASSPPSSGMNEQFF. The CDR3, as DNA: TGTGCCAGCTCACCACCGTCTAGCGGGATGAATGAGCAGTTCTTC.

This chain links TRBV27 with TRBJ2-7; the match to TRBD2 covers 13 bases. Germline V CDR1 and CDR2: MNHEY, SMNVEV (reference sequence). The CDR3 loop spans 15 amino acids. J gave up 3 bases and V 3 bases, and 2 bases lay outside the gene matches. The CDR3 DNA follows: TGTGCCAGCAGTTTCACTAGCGGGAGGGGCTACGAGCAGTACTTC. This codes for CASSFTSGRGYEQYF.

J is TRBJ2-1 and V is TRBV28; 9 nucleotides match TRBD1. Germline CDR1 and CDR2: MDHEN and SYDVKM. V shed 7 bases, J shed 4 bases, and the junction held 8 bases outside the gene matches. This CDR3 comprises 15 residues. CDR3 nucleotides: TGTGCCAGCACCGATGGACAGGGGCGATACAATGAGCAGTTCTTC. Translation gives CASTDGQGRYNEQFF.

This clonotype was counted a few times. This chain links TRBV6-2 or TRBV6-3 with TRBJ2-1; D not certain. The V end lost 8 bases, the J end lost 4 bases, and 21 bases lay between the germline ends. The V gene's germline CDR1 is MNHEY and CDR2 SVGEGT. This CDR3 has 16 residues. The CDR3 here is CASLGTSTEQYNEQFF. The CDR3 coding sequence is TGTGCCAGCTTGGGTACTTCGACCGAACAATACAATGAGCAGTTCTTC.

The chain recombines TRBV28 with TRBJ2-7, with D possibly called TRBD1 or TRBD2 (5 bases each). The V end was cut by 6 bases, the J end by 3 bases, with 15 bases between. Per germline, CDR1 MDHEN and CDR2 SYDVKM. This CDR3 has 14 residues. The CDR3 DNA reads TGTGCCAGCAGCACCGGGACCTTAGTCTACGAGCAGTACTTC. Its translation: CASSTGTLVYEQYF.

The table lists this clonotype with a count of one. The J gene is TRBJ1-6, the V gene TRBV6-5; the D is unclear. The CDR3 sequence is 13 residues long. With 3 bases removed from V and 10 bases from J, the gap between germline ends came to 10 bases. Germline V gene data show CDR1 as MNHEY and CDR2 as SVGAGI. CDR3 region: CASSYRTLSPLHF. DNA of the CDR3: TGTGCCAGCAGTTATCGGACTTTGTCACCCCTCCACTTT.

This clonotype has just a few counts. CDR3 sequence (DNA): TGTGCCATCAGTGACCCCGGCGAAGGGAGGCCCTTTGAGCAGTACTTC. Its protein product is CAISDPGEGRPFEQYF. This chain joins TRBV10-3 and TRBJ2-7; perhaps TRBD2 as D (6 bases). V gave up 3 bases and J gave up 7 bases, with 22 bases separating them. The CDR3 is made up of 16 amino acids. Germline V gives CDR1 ENHRY, CDR2 SYGVKD.

The V call is TRBV5-1, the J call TRBJ2-1; D remains ambiguous. Germline values: CDR1 SGHRS, CDR2 YFSETQ. The CDR3 has 13 amino acids. The V and J ends lost 7 bases and 8 bases respectively, with 16 bases between them. This CDR3 is CASGVTGFDEQFF. The CDR3 region has the DNA TGCGCCAGCGGAGTGACTGGATTCGATGAGCAGTTCTTC.

This clonotype was picked up one time. The genes are TRBV7-9 and TRBJ2-3; 10 bases match TRBD2. With 7 bases clipped from V and 2 bases from J, the junction kept 3 bases outside the gene matches. The CDR3 sequence is 14 residues long. Germline V CDR1 and CDR2: SEHNR, FQNEAQ (reference sequence). The CDR3 DNA sequence: TGTGCCAGCACCCTAGCGGGAGTCACAGATACGCAGTATTTT. Residues: CASTLAGVTDTQYF.

In its sample, this clonotype was seen a few times. The chain links TRBV20-1 to TRBJ2-7; 8 bases are shared with TRBD2. The trim removed 6 bases at V and 6 bases at J, leaving 13 bases unmatched. CDR3 length: 14 residues. Germline values: CDR1 DFQATT, CDR2 SNEGSKA (reference sequence). The CDR3 sequence: CSAPVQREKSEQYF. Here the CDR3 DNA reads TGCAGTGCCCCAGTCCAGCGGGAGAAAAGCGAGCAGTACTTC.

The CDR3 sequence: CSATGTSGSGTYNEQFF. The CDR3, as DNA: TGCAGTGCAACCGGGACTAGCGGGAGTGGAACCTACAATGAGCAGTTCTTC. V gene TRBV20-1 combines with J gene TRBJ2-1, with TRBD2 matching 14 bases. The germline V gene has CDR1 DFQATT and CDR2 SNEGSKA (reference sequence). V was clipped by 6 bases and J by 2 bases; unmatched bases: 9. The CDR3 runs 17 residues.

CDR3 sequence reads: CSASYRAMVQFF. The CDR3 DNA follows: TGCAGTGCTAGTTACAGGGCAATGGTGCAGTTCTTC. The chain couples TRBV20-1 to TRBJ2-1; a weak D match, TRBD1 (6 bases). The length of the CDR3 is 12 residues. CDR1 and CDR2 (germline): DFQATT, SNEGSKA (reference sequence). Trimming took off 3 bases at V and 12 bases at J, with 15 bases between the two ends.

This clonotype has a handful of counts. The V and J genes are TRBV20-1 and TRBJ2-1; D gene ambiguous. The CDR3 loop spans 16 amino acids. Germline V gene lookup returns CDR1 DFQATT and CDR2 SNEGSKA (reference sequence). Trimming removed 1 base from V and 0 bases from J, with 13 bases in between. The DNA for the CDR3 is TGCAGTGCTAGAGGGGGTCTACTGAGCTCCTACAATGAGCAGTTCTTC. Protein: CSARGGLLSSYNEQFF.

In this sample, this clonotype turned up a few times. CDR3 amino acids: CSATGQAYNEQFF. The CDR3 nucleotides are TGCAGTGCTACCGGACAGGCCTACAATGAGCAGTTCTTC. V and J are TRBV20-1 and TRBJ2-1, with 7 bases that match TRBD1. The CDR3 is made up of 13 amino acids. Germline V gene sequence: CDR1 DFQATT, CDR2 SNEGSKA (reference sequence). The J segment lost 2 bases and the V segment lost 4 bases, leaving 2 bases of the junction unmatched.